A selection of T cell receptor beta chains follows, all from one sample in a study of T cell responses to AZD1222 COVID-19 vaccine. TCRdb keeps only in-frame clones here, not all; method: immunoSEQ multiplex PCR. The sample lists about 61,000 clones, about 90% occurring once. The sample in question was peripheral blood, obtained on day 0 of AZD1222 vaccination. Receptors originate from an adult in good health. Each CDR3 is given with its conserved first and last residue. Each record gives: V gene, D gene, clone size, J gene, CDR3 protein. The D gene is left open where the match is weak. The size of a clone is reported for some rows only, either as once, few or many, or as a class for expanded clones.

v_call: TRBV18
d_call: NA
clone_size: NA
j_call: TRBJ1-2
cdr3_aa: CASSQDRYIYGYTF

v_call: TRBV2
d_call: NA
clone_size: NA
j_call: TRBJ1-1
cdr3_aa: CASSRGFVRNTEAFF

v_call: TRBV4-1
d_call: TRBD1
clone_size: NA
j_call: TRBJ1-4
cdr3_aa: CASSQDTGQASNEKLFF

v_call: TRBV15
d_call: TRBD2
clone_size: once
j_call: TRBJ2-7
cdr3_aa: CATSIRLAGVNEQYF

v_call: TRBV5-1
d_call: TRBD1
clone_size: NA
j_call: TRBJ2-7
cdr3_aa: CASSLGGQGSYEQYF

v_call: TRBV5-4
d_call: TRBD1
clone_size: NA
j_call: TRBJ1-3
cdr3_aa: CASSRGQGAGGNTIYF

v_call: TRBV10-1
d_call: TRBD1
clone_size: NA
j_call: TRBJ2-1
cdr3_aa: CASSAGTGPYNEQFF

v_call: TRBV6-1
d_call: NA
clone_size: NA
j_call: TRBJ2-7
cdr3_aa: CASSDGGRYDEQYF

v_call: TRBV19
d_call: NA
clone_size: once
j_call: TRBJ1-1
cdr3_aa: CASRSEGGTEAFF

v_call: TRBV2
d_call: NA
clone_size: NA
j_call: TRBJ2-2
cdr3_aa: CASSAPGAGNTGELFF

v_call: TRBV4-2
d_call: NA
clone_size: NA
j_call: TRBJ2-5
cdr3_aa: CASSQTTGAAETQYF

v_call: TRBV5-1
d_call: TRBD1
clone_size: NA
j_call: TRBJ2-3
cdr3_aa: CASSSGTGDTDTQYF

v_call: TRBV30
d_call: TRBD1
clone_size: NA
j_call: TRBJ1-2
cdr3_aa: CAWSVGGQGEGYTF

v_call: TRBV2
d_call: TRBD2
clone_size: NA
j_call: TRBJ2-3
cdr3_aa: CASSGMTSGTDTQYF

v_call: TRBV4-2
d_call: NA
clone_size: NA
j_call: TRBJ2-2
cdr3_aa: CASSLSPGPANTGELFF

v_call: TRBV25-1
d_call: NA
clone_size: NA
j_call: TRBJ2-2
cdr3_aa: CASSERGRWTGELFF

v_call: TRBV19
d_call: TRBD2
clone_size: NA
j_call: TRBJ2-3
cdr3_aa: CASSYLAGSTDTQYF

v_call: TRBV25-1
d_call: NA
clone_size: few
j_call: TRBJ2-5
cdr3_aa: CASSVGTGETQYF

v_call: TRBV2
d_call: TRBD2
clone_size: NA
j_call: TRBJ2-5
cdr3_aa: CASSEEGLRQETQYF

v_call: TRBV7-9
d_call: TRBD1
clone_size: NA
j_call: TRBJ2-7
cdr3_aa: CASSPRVGGSYEQYF

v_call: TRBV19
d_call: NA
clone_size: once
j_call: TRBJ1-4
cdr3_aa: CASRELTGDNEKLFF

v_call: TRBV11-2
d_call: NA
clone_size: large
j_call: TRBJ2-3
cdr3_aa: CASSLHDSTDTQYF

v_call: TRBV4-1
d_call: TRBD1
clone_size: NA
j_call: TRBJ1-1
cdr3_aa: CASSQGRGYLNTEAFF

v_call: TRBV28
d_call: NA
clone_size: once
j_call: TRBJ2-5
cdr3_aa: CASSLVAETQYF

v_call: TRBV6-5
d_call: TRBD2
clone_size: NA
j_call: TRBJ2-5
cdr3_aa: CASSYTGLARTQYF

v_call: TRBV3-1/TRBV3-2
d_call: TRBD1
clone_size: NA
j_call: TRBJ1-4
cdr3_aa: CASSQGSTGYEKLFF

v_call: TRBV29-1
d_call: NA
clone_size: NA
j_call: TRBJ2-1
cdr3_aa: CSVEDRPTGEQFF

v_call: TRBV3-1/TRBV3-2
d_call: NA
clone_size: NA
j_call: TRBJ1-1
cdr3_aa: CASSPFIDRNTEAFF

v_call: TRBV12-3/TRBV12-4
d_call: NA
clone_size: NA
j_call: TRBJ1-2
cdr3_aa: CASRNRVGDGYTF

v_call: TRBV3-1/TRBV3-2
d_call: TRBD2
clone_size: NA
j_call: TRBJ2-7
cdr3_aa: CASSQDILAGDYYEQYF

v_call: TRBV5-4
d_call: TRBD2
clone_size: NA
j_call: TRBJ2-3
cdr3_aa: CASSQAGGMTDTQYF

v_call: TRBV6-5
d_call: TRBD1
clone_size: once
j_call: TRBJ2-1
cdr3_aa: CASRQTGWSNEQFF

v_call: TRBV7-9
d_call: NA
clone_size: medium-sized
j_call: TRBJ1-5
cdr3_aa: CASSLGGFGNQPQHF

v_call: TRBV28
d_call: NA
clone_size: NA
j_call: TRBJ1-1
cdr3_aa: CASSLLDPEGTEAFF

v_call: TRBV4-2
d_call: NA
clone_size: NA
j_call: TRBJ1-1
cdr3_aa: CASSLAGGGTEAFF

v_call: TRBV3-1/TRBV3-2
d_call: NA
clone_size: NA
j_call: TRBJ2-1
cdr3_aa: CASSPWEGSSYNEQFF

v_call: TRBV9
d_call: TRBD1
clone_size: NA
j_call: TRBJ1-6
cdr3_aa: CASSQRQGNSPLHF

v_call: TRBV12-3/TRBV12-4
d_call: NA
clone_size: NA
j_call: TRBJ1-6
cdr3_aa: CASTQRWESPLHF

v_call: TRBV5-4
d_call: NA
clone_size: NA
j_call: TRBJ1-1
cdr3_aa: CASSNRARFNTEAFF

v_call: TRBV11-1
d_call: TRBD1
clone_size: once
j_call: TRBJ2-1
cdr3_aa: CASSRQGSSYNEQFF

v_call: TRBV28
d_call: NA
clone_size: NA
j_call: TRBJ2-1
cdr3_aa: CASSQTLPKGEQFF

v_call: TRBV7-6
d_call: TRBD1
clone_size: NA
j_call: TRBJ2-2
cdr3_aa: CASSTRTGSVPGELFF

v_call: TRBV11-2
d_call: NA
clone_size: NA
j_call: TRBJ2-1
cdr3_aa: CASSLSDRNEQFF

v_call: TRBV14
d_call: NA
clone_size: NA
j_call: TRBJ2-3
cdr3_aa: CASSEKTDVSTDTQYF

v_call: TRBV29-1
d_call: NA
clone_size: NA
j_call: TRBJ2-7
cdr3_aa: CSVELETAYEQYF

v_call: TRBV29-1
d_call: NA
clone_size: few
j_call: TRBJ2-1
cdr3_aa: CSVRQNAYNEQFF

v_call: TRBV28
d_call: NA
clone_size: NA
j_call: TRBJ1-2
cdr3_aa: CASRYHDNYGYTF

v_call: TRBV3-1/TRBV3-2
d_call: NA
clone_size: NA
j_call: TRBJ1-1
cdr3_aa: CASRGISSYTEAFF

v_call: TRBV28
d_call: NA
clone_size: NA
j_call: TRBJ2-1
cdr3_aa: CASSSPGRDEQFF

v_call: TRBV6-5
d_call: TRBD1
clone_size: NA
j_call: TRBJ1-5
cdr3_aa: CASRPGQGNNQPQHF

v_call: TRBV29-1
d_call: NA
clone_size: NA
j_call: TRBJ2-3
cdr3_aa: CSVRPGTDTQYF

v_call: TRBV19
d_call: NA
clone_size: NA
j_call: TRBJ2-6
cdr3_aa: CASRTGNPGANVLTF

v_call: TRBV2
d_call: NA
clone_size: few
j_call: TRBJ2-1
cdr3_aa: CASSEWRGGRNEQFF

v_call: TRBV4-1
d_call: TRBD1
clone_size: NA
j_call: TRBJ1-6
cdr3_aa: CASSHQTGAYNSPLHF